The 23 T cell receptor beta chains given below trace back to one sample, sequenced in a study of T cells expressing NK-cell markers. TCRdb reanalyzed the 5' RACE reads and collapses them to one entry per CDR3 protein, without DNA. In total, the table holds 400,000 to 450,000 distinct CDR3 sequences. Material: blood T cells: a sorted CD56 or NKG2C T cell subset, CD4+ or CD8+ T cells, or bulk PBMC T cells (not recorded which). The receptors were gathered from a woman aged 18 to 75 in good health.

The gene calls are TRBV9 and TRBJ2-1; the TCRdb call, TRBD1, lacks DNA for checking. Germline loops: CDR1 SGDLS, CDR2 YYNGEE. CDR3 length: 15 residues. This chain's CDR3 is CASSVVGTVYNEQFF.

V and J are TRBV19 and TRBJ1-6. Per the germline V gene, CDR1 is LNHDA and CDR2 is SQIVND (reference sequence). This CDR3 has 14 residues. CDR3 amino acids: CASRRETDNSPLHF.

The chain couples TRBV4-3 to TRBJ1-4; without DNA, the TCRdb call of TRBD1 cannot be checked. This CDR3 is 16 amino acids long. The germline V gene encodes CDR1 LGHNA and CDR2 YSLEER. CDR3 in amino acids: CASSQAGRDTNEKLFF.

The chain has TRBV20-1 and TRBJ2-5; TCRdb's assignment of TRBD1 cannot be checked, as there is no DNA. Germline CDR1 DFQATT, CDR2 SNEGSKA (reference sequence). CDR3 length: 15 residues. The CDR3 region is CSARGQLSAEETQYF.

The genes are TRBV6-2 or TRBV6-3 and TRBJ1-2; TCRdb designates TRBD1, a call that cannot be tested without DNA. Germline lookup yields CDR1 MNHEY and CDR2 SVGEGT. CDR3 size: 18 residues. The CDR3: CASSFLPSSTGANYGYTF.

The chain couples TRBV6-2 or TRBV6-3 to TRBJ1-5. This CDR3 has 16 residues. CDR1 and CDR2 (germline): MNHEY, SVGEGT. The CDR3 here is CASSYGVLGGHQPQHF.

This chain joins TRBV28 and TRBJ2-7. This CDR3 spans 15 amino acids. Germline-derived CDR1 and CDR2 are MDHEN and SYDVKM. This CDR3 is CASSPNTHGSYEQYF. Supplemented by reference TRBV28 and TRBJ2-7, the full variable domain reads DVKVTQSSRYLVKRTGEKVFLECVQDMDHENMFWYRQDPGLGLRLIYFSYDVKMKEKGDIPEGYSVSREKKERFSLILESASTNQTSMYLCASSPNTHGSYEQYFGPGTRLTVT.

J is TRBJ2-3 and V is TRBV30. CDR1 GTSNPN and CDR2 SVGIG come from the germline V gene (reference sequence). The CDR3 is 12 amino acids. CDR3 residues: CAWSVGWDTQYF.

V is TRBV2 and J is TRBJ2-3; checking the TCRdb D call of TRBD1 is not possible without DNA. This CDR3 comprises 13 residues. Germline CDR1 is SNHLY and CDR2 is FYNNEI. CDR3 sequence reads: CATRDRGLDTQYF. Full variable domain (remainder filled in from reference TRBV2 and TRBJ2-3): EPEVTQTPSHQVTQMGQEVILRCVPISNHLYFYWYRQILGQKVEFLVSFYNNEISEKSEIFDDQFSVERPDGSNFTLKIRSTKLEDSAMYFCATRDRGLDTQYFGPGTRLTVL.

CDR3 protein: CASSLGTASTDTQYF. This chain uses TRBV7-2 with TRBJ2-3; absent DNA, TCRdb's TRBD1 call cannot be checked. The CDR3 sequence is 15 residues long. The V gene's germline CDR1 is SGHTA and CDR2 FQGNSA.

The gene calls are TRBV5-4 and TRBJ2-2; TCRdb names TRBD1, which stays unverified in the absence of DNA. The CDR3 totals 13 residues. Per germline, CDR1 SGHNT and CDR2 YYREEE (reference sequence). The CDR3 loop reads CASRNRGSGELFF.

The rearrangement joins TRBV7-8 to TRBJ2-2; the TCRdb call, TRBD2, lacks DNA for checking. The CDR3 sequence is 15 residues long. CDR1 SGHVS and CDR2 FQNEAQ come from the germline V gene. CDR3 protein: CASSLVWEGTGELFF.

This chain's CDR3 is CASSPDFAETQYF. V usage is TRBV18 and J usage is TRBJ2-5; with no DNA, the TCRdb D assignment of TRBD2 cannot be verified. CDR1 KGHSH and CDR2 LQKENI come from the germline V gene. The CDR3 has 13 residues. The whole variable domain, filled in from reference TRBV18 and TRBJ2-5, reads NAGVMQNPRHLVRRRGQEARLRCSPMKGHSHVYWYRQLPEEGLKFMVYLQKENIIDESGMPKERFSAEFPKEGPSILRIQQVVRGDSAAYFCASSPDFAETQYFGPGTRLLVL.

The V and J genes are TRBV6-2 or TRBV6-3 and TRBJ1-5; without DNA, the TCRdb call of TRBD1 cannot be checked. CDR1 is MNHEY and CDR2 is SVGEGT in the germline V gene. The CDR3 runs to 14 residues. The CDR3 sequence is CASSYYVRGEPQHF.

J is TRBJ2-3 and V is TRBV12-3 or TRBV12-4; there is no DNA to check the TCRdb D call of TRBD2. The CDR3 has 18 amino acids. CDR3 in amino acids: CASSPETRLAGEADTQYF.

This chain joins TRBV6-2 or TRBV6-3 and TRBJ2-1; lacking DNA, the TRBD1 call made by TCRdb goes unchecked. There are 16 residues in the CDR3. From germline, CDR1 is MNHEY and CDR2 SVGEGT. CDR3 sequence reads: CASSYSPGHPYNEQFF.

The genes are TRBV12-3 or TRBV12-4 and TRBJ2-1. The CDR3 consists of 12 residues. This CDR3 reads CASRTDLNEQFF.

The rearrangement joins TRBV20-1 to TRBJ1-1. This CDR3 is built from 15 residues. Germline assignment: CDR1 DFQATT and CDR2 SNEGSKA (reference sequence). CDR3 region: CSAIAVGRLNTEAFF.

The V gene is TRBV5-1, the J gene TRBJ2-1; no DNA is available, so the TRBD2 call from TCRdb remains unchecked. The CDR3 runs 16 residues. Germline-derived CDR1 and CDR2 are SGHRS and YFSETQ. CDR3: CASSYRGLAGVDEQFF. Together with reference TRBV5-1 and TRBJ2-1, the CDR3 gives the full variable domain: KAGVTQTPRYLIKTRGQQVTLSCSPISGHRSVSWYQQTPGQGLQFLFEYFSETQRNKGNFPGRFSGRQFSNSRSEMNVSTLELGDSALYLCASSYRGLAGVDEQFFGPGTRLTVL.

The chain joins TRBV24-1 to TRBJ2-1; there is no DNA to check the TCRdb D call of TRBD2. This CDR3 has 16 residues. Looked up from germline, CDR1 is KGHDR and CDR2 is SFDVKD. The CDR3 is CATSDRTSGRYNEQFF.

The chain combines TRBV25-1 with TRBJ2-1. From germline, CDR1 is MGHDK and CDR2 SYGVNS. The CDR3 has 15 residues. The CDR3: CASSDSGSPHNEQFF.

The chain uses TRBV4-3 and TRBJ2-3; TCRdb designates TRBD1, a call that cannot be tested without DNA. Per germline, CDR1 LGHNA and CDR2 YSLEER. The CDR3 runs 15 residues. The CDR3 sequence: CASSQGDRVSDTQYF.

The chain employs TRBV6-1 and TRBJ2-3. Germline loops: CDR1 MNHNS, CDR2 SASEGT. The CDR3 runs to 15 residues. The CDR3 protein is CASSEIGTSIDTQYF.